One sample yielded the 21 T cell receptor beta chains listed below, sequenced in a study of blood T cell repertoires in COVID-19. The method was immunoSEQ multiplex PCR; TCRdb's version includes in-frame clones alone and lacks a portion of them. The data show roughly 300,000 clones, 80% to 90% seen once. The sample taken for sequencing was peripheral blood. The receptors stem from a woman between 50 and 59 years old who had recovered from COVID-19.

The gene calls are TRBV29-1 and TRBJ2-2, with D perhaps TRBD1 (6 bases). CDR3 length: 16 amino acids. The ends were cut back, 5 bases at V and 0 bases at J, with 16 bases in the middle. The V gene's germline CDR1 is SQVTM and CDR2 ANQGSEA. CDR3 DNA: TGCAGCGTTTCACCAGTGAGGGGGACGAACACCGGGGAGCTGTTTTTT. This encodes CSVSPVRGTNTGELFF.

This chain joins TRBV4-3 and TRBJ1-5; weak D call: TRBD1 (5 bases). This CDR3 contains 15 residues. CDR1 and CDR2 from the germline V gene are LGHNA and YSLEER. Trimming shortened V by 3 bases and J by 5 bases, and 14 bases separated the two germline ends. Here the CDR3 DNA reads TGCGCCAGCAGCCAGTTTCCAGGGTTAGATCAGCCCCAGCATTTT. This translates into CASSQFPGLDQPQHF.

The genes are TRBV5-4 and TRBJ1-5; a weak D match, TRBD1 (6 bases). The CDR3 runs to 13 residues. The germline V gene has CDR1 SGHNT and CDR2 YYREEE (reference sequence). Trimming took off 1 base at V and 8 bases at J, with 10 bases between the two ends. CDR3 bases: TGTGCCAGCAGCTTGCAGGGGAACGAGCCCCAGCATTTT. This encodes CASSLQGNEPQHF.

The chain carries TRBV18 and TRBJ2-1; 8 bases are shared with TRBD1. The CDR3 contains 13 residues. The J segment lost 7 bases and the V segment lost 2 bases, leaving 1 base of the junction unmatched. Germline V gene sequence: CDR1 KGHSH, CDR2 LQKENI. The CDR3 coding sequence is TGTGCCAGCTCACCAGGACAGGGTAATGAGCAGTTCTTC. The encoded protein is CASSPGQGNEQFF.

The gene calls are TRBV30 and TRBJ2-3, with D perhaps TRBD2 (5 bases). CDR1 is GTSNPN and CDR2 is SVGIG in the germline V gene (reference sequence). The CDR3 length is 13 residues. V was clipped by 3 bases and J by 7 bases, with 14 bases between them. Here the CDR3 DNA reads TGTGCCTGGAGCGAGGGTTATGGAAATACGCAGTATTTT. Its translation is CAWSEGYGNTQYF.

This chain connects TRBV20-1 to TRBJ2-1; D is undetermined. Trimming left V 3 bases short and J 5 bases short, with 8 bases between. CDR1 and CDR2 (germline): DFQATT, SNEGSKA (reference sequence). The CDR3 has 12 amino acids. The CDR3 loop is CSASVVDNEQFF. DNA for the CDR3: TGCAGTGCTAGTGTGGTAGACAATGAGCAGTTCTTC.

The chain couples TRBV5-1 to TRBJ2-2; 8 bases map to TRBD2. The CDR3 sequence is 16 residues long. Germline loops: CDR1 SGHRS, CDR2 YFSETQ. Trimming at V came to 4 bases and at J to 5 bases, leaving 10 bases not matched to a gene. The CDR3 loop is CASSPRTGGGTGELFF. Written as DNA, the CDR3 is TGCGCCAGCAGCCCGAGAACCGGCGGGGGGACCGGGGAGCTGTTTTTT.

The DNA for the CDR3 is TGTGCCATCAGTGACCCAGGACTAGCGGGAAGGACAGATACGCAGTATTTT. It is translated as CAISDPGLAGRTDTQYF. V gene TRBV10-3 combines with J gene TRBJ2-3, with 12 bases lining up with TRBD2. Germline loops: CDR1 ENHRY, CDR2 SYGVKD. V gave up 3 bases and J gave up 3 bases; unmatched junction bases: 7. This CDR3 contains 17 residues.

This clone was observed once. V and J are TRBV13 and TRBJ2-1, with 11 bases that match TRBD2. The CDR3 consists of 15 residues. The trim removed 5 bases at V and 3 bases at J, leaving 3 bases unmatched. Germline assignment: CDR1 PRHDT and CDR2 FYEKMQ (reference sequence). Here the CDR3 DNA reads TGTGCCAGCAGCCGACTAGCGGGATACTACAATGAGCAGTTCTTC. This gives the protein CASSRLAGYYNEQFF.

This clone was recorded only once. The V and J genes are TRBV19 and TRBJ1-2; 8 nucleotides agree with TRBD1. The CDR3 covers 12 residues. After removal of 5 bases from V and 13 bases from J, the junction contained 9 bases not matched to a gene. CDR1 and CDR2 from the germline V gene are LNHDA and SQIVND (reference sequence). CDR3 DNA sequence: TGTGCCAGTAGTCAGGACAGGGTGGCATCCACCTTC. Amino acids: CASSQDRVASTF.

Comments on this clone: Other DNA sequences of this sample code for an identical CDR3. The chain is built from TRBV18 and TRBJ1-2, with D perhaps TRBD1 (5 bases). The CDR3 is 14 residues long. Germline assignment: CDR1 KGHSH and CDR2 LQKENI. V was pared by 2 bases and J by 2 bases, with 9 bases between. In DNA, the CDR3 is TGTGCCAGCTCACCAATGGGGGGAAACTATGGCTACACCTTC. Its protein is CASSPMGGNYGYTF.

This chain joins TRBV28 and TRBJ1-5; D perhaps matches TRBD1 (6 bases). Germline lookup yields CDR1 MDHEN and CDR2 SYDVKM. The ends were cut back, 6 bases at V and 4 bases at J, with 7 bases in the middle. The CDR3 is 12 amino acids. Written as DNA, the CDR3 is TGTGCCAGCAGCCAGGGGAATCAGCCCCAGCATTTT. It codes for CASSQGNQPQHF.

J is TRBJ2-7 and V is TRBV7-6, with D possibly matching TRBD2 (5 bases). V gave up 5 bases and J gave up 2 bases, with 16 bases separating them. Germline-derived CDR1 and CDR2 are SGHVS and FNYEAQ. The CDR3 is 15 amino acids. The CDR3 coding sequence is TGTGCCAGCAGCCTCCGGCTGGGAGATACCTACGAGCAGTACTTC. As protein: CASSLRLGDTYEQYF.

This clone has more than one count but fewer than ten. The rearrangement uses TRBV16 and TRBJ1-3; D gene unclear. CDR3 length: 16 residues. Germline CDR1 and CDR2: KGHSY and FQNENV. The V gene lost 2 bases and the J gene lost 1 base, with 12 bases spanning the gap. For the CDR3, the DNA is TGTGCCAGCAGCCAAGGATTAACAGAGTCTGGAAACACCATATATTTT. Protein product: CASSQGLTESGNTIYF.

The CDR3 spells CASPPVPNTFSNTGELFF. The CDR3 DNA is TGCGCCAGCCCCCCGGTTCCAAATACTTTCTCGAACACCGGGGAGCTGTTTTTT. The V and J genes are TRBV5-1 and TRBJ2-2; D not resolved. V lost 7 bases, J lost 0 bases, and 22 bases lay in between. CDR1 and CDR2 from the germline V gene are SGHRS and YFSETQ. This CDR3 has 18 residues.

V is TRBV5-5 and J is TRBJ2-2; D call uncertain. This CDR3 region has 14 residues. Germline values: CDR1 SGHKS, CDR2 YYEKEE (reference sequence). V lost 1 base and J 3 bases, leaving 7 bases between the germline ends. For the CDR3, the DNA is TGTGCCAGCAGCTTGTCGCAGGACACCGGGGAGCTGTTTTTT. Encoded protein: CASSLSQDTGELFF. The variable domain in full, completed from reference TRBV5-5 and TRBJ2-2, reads DAGVTQSPTHLIKTRGQQVTLRCSPISGHKSVSWYQQVLGQGPQFIFQYYEKEERGRGNFPDRFSARQFPNYSSELNVNALLLGDSALYLCASSLSQDTGELFFGEGSRLTVL.

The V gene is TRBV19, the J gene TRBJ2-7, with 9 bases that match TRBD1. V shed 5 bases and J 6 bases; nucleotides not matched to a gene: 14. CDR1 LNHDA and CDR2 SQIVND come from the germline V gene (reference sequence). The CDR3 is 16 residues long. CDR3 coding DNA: TGTGCCAGTAGTGAAACACCCGGGACAGGGATAGGCGAGCAGTACTTC. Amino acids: CASSETPGTGIGEQYF.

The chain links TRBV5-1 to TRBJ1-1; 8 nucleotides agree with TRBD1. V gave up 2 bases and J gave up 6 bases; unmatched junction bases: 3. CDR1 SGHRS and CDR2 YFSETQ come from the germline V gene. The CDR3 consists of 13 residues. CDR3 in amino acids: CASSFQGAAEAFF. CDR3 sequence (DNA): TGCGCCAGCAGCTTTCAGGGGGCCGCTGAAGCTTTCTTT.

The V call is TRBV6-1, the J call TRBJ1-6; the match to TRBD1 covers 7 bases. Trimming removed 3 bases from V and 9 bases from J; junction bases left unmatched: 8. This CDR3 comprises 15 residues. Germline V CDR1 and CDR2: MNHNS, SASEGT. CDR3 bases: TGTGCCAGCAGTGATTGGCACAGGGGTCCTTCACCCCTCCACTTT. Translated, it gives CASSDWHRGPSPLHF.

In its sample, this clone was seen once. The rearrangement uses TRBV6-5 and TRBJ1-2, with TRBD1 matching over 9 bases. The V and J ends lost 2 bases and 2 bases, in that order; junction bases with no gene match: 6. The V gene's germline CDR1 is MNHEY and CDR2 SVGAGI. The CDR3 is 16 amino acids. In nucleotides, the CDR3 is TGTGCCAGCAGTTACCTGACAGGGGGTCTAAACTATGGCTACACCTTC. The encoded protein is CASSYLTGGLNYGYTF.

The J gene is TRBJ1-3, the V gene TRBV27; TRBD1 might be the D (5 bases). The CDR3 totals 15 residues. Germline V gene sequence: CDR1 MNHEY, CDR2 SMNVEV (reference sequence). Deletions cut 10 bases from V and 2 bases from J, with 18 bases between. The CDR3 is CATRPGLGPGNTIYF. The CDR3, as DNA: TGTGCCACCAGGCCAGGGTTAGGTCCTGGAAACACCATATATTTT.